This TCR beta chain was recorded in a study of blood T cell repertoires in COVID-19. In the study overall: PBMCs, B-cell-depleted T cells, or T cells were the source of the cDNA or gDNA that made up the material.

With V trimmed by 1 base and J by 1 base, 8 bases remained unmatched. Germline lookup yields CDR1 SGHVS and CDR2 FNYEAQ. CDR3 length equals 18 residues. Under the authors' procedure: Estimated nucleated cell counts came from reference gene primer amplification. The table came from immunoSEQ multiplex PCR; TCRdb's copy has only in-frame clones and leaves some out. V and J calls and clone size are those listed in that table; D and trimming were worked out from the DNA. This table has about 220,000 clones, around 83% appearing once. Material: peripheral blood. This TCR derives from a man between 45 and 60 years old who had recovered from COVID-19. The chain combines TRBV7-6 with TRBJ2-7, with 12 nucleotides matching TRBD2. The CDR3 DNA reads TGTGCCAGCAGCTTAGGTCTGACTAGCGGGAGTACTTCCTACGAGCAGTACTTC. Amino acid sequence: CASSLGLTSGSTSYEQYF.